This TCR beta chain was sequenced for a study of cytomegalovirus exposure and HLA in healthy donors. Study outcomes and limitations: In vitro checks showed that a few CMV-associated chains really do target CMV antigens. Cytomegalovirus-associated TCR beta chains were listed, numbering 164.

With respect to this clone: What it binds is not known.

Germline lookup yields CDR1 SGHDT and CDR2 YYEEEE. After removal of 3 bases from V and 8 bases from J, the junction contained 15 bases not matched to a gene. The CDR3 covers 18 residues. Sequencing used immunoSEQ multiplex PCR; TCRdb keeps in-frame clones, though not all of them. The sample carries about 150,000 clones, roughly nine tenths recorded once. The clonotype was recovered from a woman under 30 in good health and CMV-seropositive. Sequencing input: PBMCs. V and J are TRBV5-6 and TRBJ2-2, with 11 nucleotides matching TRBD2. CDR3 bases: TGTGCCAGCAGCTCCCTGACTAGCGGGAATATGGGTGTTGGGGAGCTGTTTTTT. It encodes CASSSLTSGNMGVGELFF.